This is a list of T cell receptor beta chains from one sample in a study of CD8+ T cells in alopecia areata. The data were produced by immunoSEQ multiplex PCR, yet TCRdb's version contains in-frame clones alone and is incomplete. This sample has 150,000 to 200,000 clones, with approximately 56% found just once. Here the sequenced sample was CD4+ T cells sorted from blood, taken at week 0. These receptors were collected from a human donor with alopecia areata. Each CDR3 is given with its conserved first and last residue. The order of the fields is J gene, V gene, D gene, clone size, CDR3 length, CDR3 DNA, CDR3 protein. D genes are given only for firm matches. Where a row states a size, it is once, few, many or the class of an expanded clone; other rows omit it.

j_gene: TRBJ2-1; v_gene: TRBV27; d_gene: .; abundance: .; len: 12; CDR3nt: TGTGCCAGCAGTTTACGGGACAATGAGCAGTTCTTC; CDR3aa: CASSLRDNEQFF
j_gene: TRBJ1-1; v_gene: TRBV9; d_gene: TRBD1; abundance: few; len: 14; CDR3nt: TGTGCCAGCAGCGTAGGGCAGGGGGCTGGTGAAGCTTTCTTT; CDR3aa: CASSVGQGAGEAFF
j_gene: TRBJ1-6; v_gene: TRBV19; d_gene: .; abundance: few; len: 12; CDR3nt: TGTGCCAGTACCACCCCAGGTTCACCCCTCCACTTT; CDR3aa: CASTTPGSPLHF
j_gene: TRBJ1-2; v_gene: TRBV5-1; d_gene: .; abundance: .; len: 13; CDR3nt: TGCGCCAGCAGCTTGGAAGGGCCGTATGGCTACACCTTC; CDR3aa: CASSLEGPYGYTF
j_gene: TRBJ2-5; v_gene: TRBV25-1; d_gene: TRBD2; abundance: .; len: 15; CDR3nt: TGTGCCAGCAGTGAATTTGGGGGGGGAGGAGAGACCCAGTACTTC; CDR3aa: CASSEFGGGGETQYF
j_gene: TRBJ2-2; v_gene: TRBV10-2; d_gene: TRBD1; abundance: .; len: 14; CDR3nt: TGCGCCAGCAGTGGGACAGGGCCCACGGGGGAGCTGTTTTTT; CDR3aa: CASSGTGPTGELFF
j_gene: TRBJ1-2; v_gene: TRBV2; d_gene: .; abundance: .; len: 14; CDR3nt: TGTGCCAGCAGTGAAGGGGGCCATGGCTATGGCTACACCTTC; CDR3aa: CASSEGGHGYGYTF
j_gene: TRBJ2-5; v_gene: TRBV20-1; d_gene: TRBD1; abundance: .; len: 11; CDR3nt: TGCAGTGCGGACAGGCAAGAGACCCAGTACTTC; CDR3aa: CSADRQETQYF
j_gene: TRBJ2-5; v_gene: TRBV19; d_gene: .; abundance: .; len: 16; CDR3nt: TGTGCCAGTAGTGTCACATACCGGGACCTACAAGAGACCCAGTACTTC; CDR3aa: CASSVTYRDLQETQYF
j_gene: TRBJ1-5; v_gene: TRBV7-9; d_gene: .; abundance: few; len: 15; CDR3nt: TGTGCCAGCAGCCAACGGCAGGGAGACGATCAGCCCCAGCATTTT; CDR3aa: CASSQRQGDDQPQHF
j_gene: TRBJ1-1; v_gene: TRBV25-1; d_gene: TRBD1; abundance: .; len: 15; CDR3nt: TGTGCCAGCACCCGGGACAGGGGACTGAACACTGAAGCTTTCTTT; CDR3aa: CASTRDRGLNTEAFF
j_gene: TRBJ2-6; v_gene: TRBV7-2; d_gene: .; abundance: .; len: 15; CDR3nt: TGTGCCAGCAGCTTTTACAACTCTGGGGCCAACGTCCTGACTTTC; CDR3aa: CASSFYNSGANVLTF
j_gene: TRBJ2-7; v_gene: TRBV30; d_gene: .; abundance: few; len: 14; CDR3nt: TGTGCCTGGACGGGTTTGGGCGGATCCTACGAGCAGTACTTC; CDR3aa: CAWTGLGGSYEQYF
j_gene: TRBJ2-3; v_gene: TRBV18; d_gene: .; abundance: few; len: 13; CDR3nt: TGTGCCAGCACCCAGACAGCCACAGATACGCAGTATTTT; CDR3aa: CASTQTATDTQYF
j_gene: TRBJ2-5; v_gene: TRBV25-1; d_gene: .; abundance: .; len: 14; CDR3nt: TGTGCCAGCAGTGAATCGGGCGGAAAAGAGACCCAGTACTTC; CDR3aa: CASSESGGKETQYF
j_gene: TRBJ1-5; v_gene: TRBV10-2; d_gene: .; abundance: .; len: 13; CDR3nt: TGCGCCAGCAAGGCAGGGCACAATCAGCCCCAGCATTTT; CDR3aa: CASKAGHNQPQHF
j_gene: TRBJ2-7; v_gene: TRBV5-1; d_gene: TRBD1; abundance: many; len: 16; CDR3nt: TGCGCCAGCAGCCCCAACCTCCGGGACAGGGCAGGAGAGCAGTACTTC; CDR3aa: CASSPNLRDRAGEQYF
j_gene: TRBJ2-6; v_gene: TRBV4-1; d_gene: TRBD1; abundance: .; len: 17; CDR3nt: TGCGCCAGCAGCCAAACAGGGGGCACGTCTGGGGCCAACGTCCTGACTTTC; CDR3aa: CASSQTGGTSGANVLTF
j_gene: TRBJ1-1; v_gene: TRBV7-9; d_gene: .; abundance: .; len: 14; CDR3nt: TGTGCCAGCAGCATACAACAGGCGAACACTGAAGCTTTCTTT; CDR3aa: CASSIQQANTEAFF
j_gene: TRBJ2-3; v_gene: TRBV2; d_gene: TRBD2; abundance: .; len: 15; CDR3nt: TGTGCCAGCATAGCCGGGAATAGCGGGATGGATACGCAGTATTTT; CDR3aa: CASIAGNSGMDTQYF
j_gene: TRBJ2-3; v_gene: TRBV5-1; d_gene: TRBD2; abundance: .; len: 14; CDR3nt: TGCGCCAGCAAAGCGGGGGGCGCGGAAGATACGCAGTATTTT; CDR3aa: CASKAGGAEDTQYF
j_gene: TRBJ2-2; v_gene: TRBV4-1; d_gene: TRBD1; abundance: once; len: 18; CDR3nt: TGCGCCAGCAGCCCCTCCGGGACAGGGTTAGTCAACACCGGGGAGCTGTTTTTT; CDR3aa: CASSPSGTGLVNTGELFF
j_gene: TRBJ2-3; v_gene: TRBV7-2; d_gene: .; abundance: .; len: 14; CDR3nt: TGTGCCAGCAGCTTAGTTCGGGTGGGCGATACGCAGTATTTT; CDR3aa: CASSLVRVGDTQYF
j_gene: TRBJ1-2; v_gene: TRBV5-4; d_gene: .; abundance: .; len: 14; CDR3nt: TGTGCCAGCAGCTTGGACTGGGTTACCTATGGCTACACCTTC; CDR3aa: CASSLDWVTYGYTF
j_gene: TRBJ1-2; v_gene: TRBV30; d_gene: .; abundance: .; len: 13; CDR3nt: TGTGCCTGGAGTCAGCAGGTTGCTAGTCGCTACACCTTC; CDR3aa: CAWSQQVASRYTF
j_gene: TRBJ2-3; v_gene: TRBV5-1; d_gene: TRBD2; abundance: .; len: 14; CDR3nt: TGCGCCAGCAGCCCGGGGACTAACGGAGATACGCAGTATTTT; CDR3aa: CASSPGTNGDTQYF
j_gene: TRBJ1-2; v_gene: TRBV9; d_gene: .; abundance: few; len: 14; CDR3nt: TGTGCCAGCAGCGTGGACAGCCTAGACTATGGCTACACCTTC; CDR3aa: CASSVDSLDYGYTF
j_gene: TRBJ2-2; v_gene: TRBV29-1; d_gene: .; abundance: .; len: 15; CDR3nt: TGCAGCGTTGACCAGGGACGGGGGAACACCGGGGAGCTGTTTTTT; CDR3aa: CSVDQGRGNTGELFF
j_gene: TRBJ2-5; v_gene: TRBV5-1; d_gene: .; abundance: .; len: 13; CDR3nt: TGCGCCAGCAGCTTGGAGGAGGGAGAGACCCAGTACTTC; CDR3aa: CASSLEEGETQYF
j_gene: TRBJ1-2; v_gene: TRBV27; d_gene: .; abundance: once; len: 13; CDR3nt: TGTGCCAGCAGTTTACCAGGAGGTTATGGCTACACCTTC; CDR3aa: CASSLPGGYGYTF
j_gene: TRBJ1-6; v_gene: TRBV27; d_gene: .; abundance: .; len: 13; CDR3nt: TGTGCCAGCAGCCCGGGACTCTCCGGGACCCTCCACTTT; CDR3aa: CASSPGLSGTLHF
j_gene: TRBJ2-2; v_gene: TRBV19; d_gene: TRBD1; abundance: few; len: 14; CDR3nt: TGTGCCAGTACCCCGGACAGGGTAGCCGGGGAGCTGTTTTTT; CDR3aa: CASTPDRVAGELFF
j_gene: TRBJ1-2; v_gene: TRBV10-3; d_gene: .; abundance: .; len: 14; CDR3nt: TGTGCCATCAGTGAGTCGACTGGGATTGGAGGCTACACCTTC; CDR3aa: CAISESTGIGGYTF
j_gene: TRBJ1-1; v_gene: TRBV29-1; d_gene: .; abundance: .; len: 11; CDR3nt: TGCAGCGGGACGGGGAACACTGAAGCTTTCTTT; CDR3aa: CSGTGNTEAFF
j_gene: TRBJ2-7; v_gene: TRBV5-6; d_gene: .; abundance: .; len: 12; CDR3nt: TGTGCCAGCAGCCTTGGGTTGTTCGAGCAGTACTTC; CDR3aa: CASSLGLFEQYF
j_gene: TRBJ2-2; v_gene: TRBV29-1; d_gene: TRBD2; abundance: .; len: 14; CDR3nt: TGCAGCGTTGTTGGGAGGGATAACACCGGGGAGCTGTTTTTT; CDR3aa: CSVVGRDNTGELFF
j_gene: TRBJ1-2; v_gene: TRBV6-5; d_gene: .; abundance: .; len: 15; CDR3nt: TGTGCCAGCAGTTATCCTATCGGGGGCTCGTTGGGCTACACCTTC; CDR3aa: CASSYPIGGSLGYTF
j_gene: TRBJ2-1; v_gene: TRBV30; d_gene: TRBD2; abundance: .; len: 15; CDR3nt: TGTGCCTGGAGTGACTTGTGGGGGGGTCGGAATGAGCAGTTCTTC; CDR3aa: CAWSDLWGGRNEQFF
j_gene: TRBJ2-7; v_gene: TRBV2; d_gene: .; abundance: .; len: 15; CDR3nt: TGTGCCAGCAGTGTGGCGGCAGGAGGTCCCTACGAGCAGTACTTC; CDR3aa: CASSVAAGGPYEQYF
j_gene: TRBJ2-7; v_gene: TRBV30; d_gene: TRBD1; abundance: .; len: 14; CDR3nt: TGTGCCTGGAGTGAAGACAGGGGTCCCTACGAGCAGTACTTC; CDR3aa: CAWSEDRGPYEQYF
j_gene: TRBJ2-7; v_gene: TRBV14; d_gene: .; abundance: .; len: 16; CDR3nt: TGTGCCAGCAGCCAAGAGAGGTTGTCTATGGCCTACGAGCAGTACTTC; CDR3aa: CASSQERLSMAYEQYF
j_gene: TRBJ2-1; v_gene: TRBV5-1; d_gene: .; abundance: .; len: 12; CDR3nt: TGCGCCAGCAGCCTGACTAGTCTTGAGCAGTTCTTC; CDR3aa: CASSLTSLEQFF
j_gene: TRBJ2-3; v_gene: TRBV5-1; d_gene: .; abundance: .; len: 16; CDR3nt: TGCGCCAGCAGTCAAGGAATAGCTGTAAGATCTGATACGCAGTATTTT; CDR3aa: CASSQGIAVRSDTQYF
j_gene: TRBJ2-2; v_gene: TRBV4-2; d_gene: .; abundance: once; len: 14; CDR3nt: TGTGCCAGCAGCCAAGATGGTGCCACCGGGGAGCTGTTTTTT; CDR3aa: CASSQDGATGELFF
j_gene: TRBJ2-5; v_gene: TRBV19; d_gene: .; abundance: .; len: 15; CDR3nt: TGTGCCAGTAGTTATAATTGGCGGGCACAAGAGACCCAGTACTTC; CDR3aa: CASSYNWRAQETQYF